The 29 T cell receptor beta chains below all came from one sample that was sequenced in a study of neurological immune-mediated disorders. Via MiXCR, TCRdb re-called the 5' RACE reads, giving one row per CDR3 protein. The sample lists some 30,000 distinct CDR3 sequences, approximately 15% occurring once. Time point reported: technical triplicate 3. The specimen sequenced was CD4+ T cells from blood. Receptor source: a female donor with HTLV-1-associated myelopathy (HAM/TSP).

Ten or more counts support this clonotype. The chain couples TRBV20-1 to TRBJ1-1; 10 bases fit TRBD1. Germline V gives CDR1 DFQATT, CDR2 SNEGSKA (reference sequence). With V trimmed by 5 bases and J by 3 bases, 15 bases remained unmatched. CDR3 length: 17 amino acids. The CDR3 loop reads CSARSGDRGSWDTEAFF. CDR3 in DNA: TGCAGTGCTCGGAGCGGGGACAGGGGATCCTGGGACACTGAAGCTTTCTTT.

This clonotype occurred many times. The chain carries TRBV30 and TRBJ1-5, with 10 bases lining up with TRBD1. Unmatched junction bases numbered 5, after V lost 2 bases and J lost 4 bases. CDR1 is GTSNPN and CDR2 is SVGIG in the germline V gene (reference sequence). CDR3 length equals 15 residues. CDR3 sequence (DNA): TGTGCCTGGAGTCTCGGGACAGGGGTTAATCAGCCCCAGCATTTT. Translating it yields CAWSLGTGVNQPQHF.

This clonotype was recorded at least ten times. The chain combines TRBV7-8 with TRBJ1-4; perhaps TRBD1 as D (5 bases). Germline loops: CDR1 SGHVS, CDR2 FQNEAQ. Trimming cost V 5 bases and J 5 bases, with 21 bases left between them. CDR3 size: 17 residues. The CDR3 nucleotides read TGTGCCAGCAGCGCTGCCGGGACCCTTTGGGGAAATGAAAAACTGTTTTTT. It encodes CASSAAGTLWGNEKLFF.

This clonotype has a count of ten or more. The V gene is TRBV3-1, the J gene TRBJ2-5; TRBD2 might be the D (6 bases). The CDR3 has 12 residues. Germline CDR1 is LGHDT and CDR2 is YNNKEL (reference sequence). V dropped 3 bases and J dropped 5 bases, with 7 bases sitting between them. CDR3 sequence (DNA): TGTGCCAGCAGCCACGGGGGTGAGACCCAGTACTTC. It specifies CASSHGGETQYF.

This clonotype was picked up many times. This chain connects TRBV7-2 to TRBJ2-5, with 9 nucleotides matching TRBD1. There are 18 residues in the CDR3. J gave up 2 bases and V 6 bases, and 16 bases lay outside the gene matches. Germline V gene data show CDR1 as SGHTA and CDR2 as FQGNSA. CDR3 loop: CASSPSGTGRALQETQYF. The CDR3 region has the DNA TGTGCCAGCAGTCCCTCAGGGACAGGGAGGGCCTTACAAGAGACCCAGTACTTC.

The table lists this clonotype with many counts. J is TRBJ1-1 and V is TRBV20-1; 7 positions match TRBD1. V trimming: 6 bases; J trimming: 5 bases; junction bases outside the gene matches: 3. The CDR3 spans 11 residues. Germline V gives CDR1 DFQATT, CDR2 SNEGSKA (reference sequence). The CDR3 protein is CSAHRGTEAFF. DNA of the CDR3: TGCAGTGCACACAGGGGAACTGAAGCTTTCTTT.

This clonotype was observed at least ten times. The gene calls are TRBV12-3 or TRBV12-4 and TRBJ2-7, with 8 positions matching TRBD2. The CDR3 has 16 residues. The V and J ends lost 1 base and 4 bases, in that order; junction bases with no gene match: 9. The CDR3 nucleotides read TGTGCCAGCAGTTTAGGGGGGAATAGCGGGGCGTACGAGCAGTACTTC. Amino acids: CASSLGGNSGAYEQYF.

This clonotype showed up many times. The J gene is TRBJ1-1, the V gene TRBV5-1; unclear D gene. The germline V gene encodes CDR1 SGHRS and CDR2 YFSETQ. CDR3 length equals 14 residues. Trimming shortened V by 0 bases and J by 0 bases, and 6 bases separated the two germline ends. This CDR3 is CASSLAPVNTEAFF. CDR3 DNA sequence: TGCGCCAGCAGCTTGGCCCCAGTGAACACTGAAGCTTTCTTT. The full variable domain, its missing parts supplied by reference TRBV5-1 and TRBJ1-1, is KAGVTQTPRYLIKTRGQQVTLSCSPISGHRSVSWYQQTPGQGLQFLFEYFSETQRNKGNFPGRFSGRQFSNSRSEMNVSTLELGDSALYLCASSLAPVNTEAFFGQGTRLTVV.

Regarding this clonotype: The junction does not match germline at one end; this may be a read error. J is TRBJ1-5 and V is TRBV12-3 or TRBV12-4; D may be TRBD1 (6 bases). The CDR3 has 14 amino acids. This CDR3 is CVSSSGHFNQSQHF. CDR3 DNA: TGTGTCAGCAGTTCGGGACACTTCAATCAGTCCCAGCATTTT.

This clonotype was picked up many times. The rearrangement links TRBV29-1 to TRBJ2-7; TRBD2 agrees at 9 bases. From germline, CDR1 is SQVTM and CDR2 ANQGSEA. The CDR3 is 14 amino acids. The V segment lost 0 bases and the J segment 6 bases; nucleotides outside the gene matches: 6. CDR3 region: CSVEDGAGGPEQYF. CDR3 DNA sequence: TGCAGCGTTGAAGATGGAGCGGGGGGACCCGAGCAGTACTTC.

This clonotype is medium-sized within its sample. This chain uses TRBV3-1 with TRBJ2-5; 9 positions match TRBD2. V lost 5 bases, J lost 1 base, and 8 bases stayed unmatched. The CDR3 is 16 residues long. Germline CDR1 reads LGHDT; CDR2 reads YNNKEL (reference sequence). Here the CDR3 reads CASSDSLAGFQETQYF. CDR3 DNA sequence: TGTGCCAGCAGCGACAGTCTAGCGGGGTTCCAAGAGACCCAGTACTTC.

This clonotype was picked up many times. The chain couples TRBV14 to TRBJ1-6; D remains ambiguous. This CDR3 is 14 amino acids long. Germline CDR1 SGHDN, CDR2 FVKESK. Trimming left V 3 bases short and J 13 bases short, with 16 bases between. The CDR3: CASSQVAVDAPLHF. CDR3 bases: TGTGCCAGCAGCCAGGTCGCGGTAGATGCGCCCCTCCACTTT.

This clonotype has a count of ten or more. CDR3 in amino acids: CASSEDRVDNEQYF. CDR3 sequence (DNA): TGTGCCAGCAGTGAGGACAGGGTAGATAACGAGCAGTACTTC. The chain employs TRBV6-5 and TRBJ2-7, with 8 nucleotides matching TRBD1. CDR1 is MNHEY and CDR2 is SVGAGI in the germline V gene. This CDR3 has 14 amino acids. J lost 5 bases, V lost 5 bases, and 8 bases had no gene match.

The table lists this clonotype with many counts. Here the CDR3 reads CSARGGEQGDDYGYTF. The CDR3 nucleotides are TGCAGTGCTAGAGGTGGAGAGCAGGGAGATGACTATGGCTACACCTTC. The chain couples TRBV20-1 to TRBJ1-2; D possibly corresponds to TRBD1 (5 bases). Trimming shortened V by 1 base and J by 3 bases, and 18 bases separated the two germline ends. The germline V gene encodes CDR1 DFQATT and CDR2 SNEGSKA (reference sequence). CDR3 length equals 16 residues.

Ten or more counts support this clonotype. This chain joins TRBV10-3 and TRBJ2-3; the match to TRBD1 covers 10 bases. Trimming removed 7 bases from V and 6 bases from J; junction bases left unmatched: 4. Germline V gives CDR1 ENHRY, CDR2 SYGVKD. The CDR3 length is 13 residues. The CDR3 DNA reads as TGTGCCATCACCCCGGACAGGGGGGATACGCAGTATTTT. Translation gives CAITPDRGDTQYF.

This clonotype came up many times. The gene calls are TRBV6-5 and TRBJ2-1, with 10 nucleotides matching TRBD2. CDR1 and CDR2 (germline): MNHEY, SVGAGI. V lost 0 bases to trimming and J lost 9 bases; unmatched junction nucleotides: 8. The CDR3 length is 16 residues. CDR3 bases: TGTGCCAGCAGTTACTCGTTAGCGGGAGGCAACGGTGAGCAGTTCTTC. Residues: CASSYSLAGGNGEQFF.

This clonotype was observed at least ten times. The chain recombines TRBV6-5 with TRBJ2-1; the match to TRBD2 covers 14 bases. The ends lost 6 bases at V and 7 bases at J; junction bases unmatched: 8. In germline, CDR1 is MNHEY, CDR2 SVGAGI. The CDR3 is 16 residues long. CDR3 loop: CASSPRLAGGTNEQFF. For the CDR3, the DNA is TGTGCCAGCAGCCCCCGACTAGCGGGAGGGACAAATGAGCAGTTCTTC.

This clonotype has ten or more counts. This chain links TRBV20-1 with TRBJ1-6; TRBD1 aligns across 9 bases. V shed 0 bases, J shed 7 bases, and the junction held 7 bases outside the gene matches. The length of the CDR3 is 16 residues. The V gene's germline CDR1 is DFQATT and CDR2 SNEGSKA (reference sequence). As DNA, the CDR3 is TGCAGTGCTAGAGAAAATTGGACAGGGGACAATTCACCCCTCCACTTT. This translates into CSARENWTGDNSPLHF.

This clonotype was observed at least ten times. The chain recombines TRBV20-1 with TRBJ1-5; possible D gene TRBD1, 5 bases. This CDR3 spans 14 amino acids. Germline CDR1 reads DFQATT; CDR2 reads SNEGSKA (reference sequence). The ends were cut back, 6 bases at V and 4 bases at J, with 16 bases in the middle. CDR3 DNA sequence: TGCAGTGCCCGGAGGGGCAGGGTTAATCAGCCCCAGCATTTT. Its protein is CSARRGRVNQPQHF.

This clonotype was seen ten or more times. The chain is built from TRBV5-1 and TRBJ1-6, with D possibly matching TRBD1 (6 bases). CDR3 length: 15 amino acids. Germline V gene data show CDR1 as SGHRS and CDR2 as YFSETQ. V was pared by 0 bases and J by 7 bases, with 11 bases between. CDR3 residues: CASSLDNRENSPLHF. CDR3 sequence (DNA): TGCGCCAGCAGCTTGGACAACAGGGAAAATTCACCCCTCCACTTT.

This clonotype came up many times. This rearrangement joins TRBV12-3 or TRBV12-4 to TRBJ2-1, with 7 bases matching TRBD2. With V trimmed by 6 bases and J by 9 bases, 5 bases remained unmatched. The CDR3 is made up of 12 amino acids. The CDR3 bases are TGTGCCAGCAGATCCGGGACTACTGAGCAGTTCTTC. It codes for CASRSGTTEQFF.

This clonotype was seen ten or more times. The CDR3 here is CAWSSLSGRATEQYF. CDR3 in DNA: TGTGCCTGGAGTTCGCTAAGCGGGAGAGCTACCGAGCAGTACTTC. The V and J genes are TRBV30 and TRBJ2-7; 8 bases line up with TRBD2. Germline V gene sequence: CDR1 GTSNPN, CDR2 SVGIG (reference sequence). The CDR3 spans 15 residues. Unmatched junction bases numbered 12, after V lost 2 bases and J lost 6 bases.

This clonotype was observed at least ten times. The chain couples TRBV10-3 to TRBJ1-2; 8 bases agree with TRBD1. Germline lookup yields CDR1 ENHRY and CDR2 SYGVKD. The J segment lost 3 bases and the V segment lost 2 bases, leaving 2 bases of the junction unmatched. The CDR3 contains 14 residues. CDR3 nucleotides: TGTGCCATCAGTGAGATGGGACAGGACTATGGCTACACCTTC. Residues: CAISEMGQDYGYTF.

This clonotype was recorded at least ten times. The V gene is TRBV7-2, the J gene TRBJ2-5; D is unclear. Per the germline V gene, CDR1 is SGHTA and CDR2 is FQGNSA. The CDR3 is 12 amino acids. Deletions cut 8 bases from V and 2 bases from J, with 9 bases between. The chain's CDR3 is CASAGPQETQYF. Written as DNA, the CDR3 is TGTGCCAGCGCCGGACCTCAAGAGACCCAGTACTTC.

Many counts were recorded for this clonotype. The chain couples TRBV7-3 to TRBJ2-3; 9 bases are shared with TRBD2. Losses at the gene ends were 9 bases for V and 8 bases for J; bases not matched to a gene: 15. The CDR3 is 15 amino acids. Germline V lookup: CDR1 SGHTA, CDR2 FQGTGA. The CDR3 reads CARGGAAGGPSTQYF. The CDR3 region has the DNA TGTGCCAGAGGAGGGGCTGCGGGGGGGCCGAGTACGCAGTATTTT.

This clonotype was detected many times. The V gene is TRBV18, the J gene TRBJ2-7, with 13 bases identical to TRBD2. Trimming cost V 3 bases and J 3 bases; bases outside gene matches: 8. This CDR3 contains 17 residues. From germline, CDR1 is KGHSH and CDR2 LQKENI. The CDR3 region is CASSPSTSGGSLYEQYF. The CDR3 nucleotides are TGTGCCAGCTCACCGTCGACTAGCGGGGGGTCCCTCTACGAGCAGTACTTC. Combining the CDR3 with reference TRBV18 and TRBJ2-7 gives the whole variable domain NAGVMQNPRHLVRRRGQEARLRCSPMKGHSHVYWYRQLPEEGLKFMVYLQKENIIDESGMPKERFSAEFPKEGPSILRIQQVVRGDSAAYFCASSPSTSGGSLYEQYFGPGTRLTVT.

This clonotype has ten or more counts. J is TRBJ2-7 and V is TRBV6-5; 8 positions match TRBD2. The CDR3 is 16 residues long. Germline V gene data show CDR1 as MNHEY and CDR2 as SVGAGI. Trimming at V came to 1 base and at J to 2 bases, leaving 7 bases not matched to a gene. CDR3 loop: CASSYFERETPYEQYF. The CDR3, as DNA: TGTGCCAGCAGTTACTTTGAGCGGGAGACCCCCTACGAGCAGTACTTC.

This clonotype occurred many times. This rearrangement joins TRBV5-1 to TRBJ2-2; D ambiguous. This CDR3 comprises 13 residues. V lost 2 bases to trimming and J lost 4 bases, with 6 bases between them. Per the germline V gene, CDR1 is SGHRS and CDR2 is YFSETQ. CDR3 sequence reads: CASSLALTGELFF. In DNA form, the CDR3 reads TGCGCCAGCAGCTTAGCTCTCACCGGGGAGCTGTTTTTT. Complete variable domain (other parts from reference TRBV5-1 and TRBJ2-2): KAGVTQTPRYLIKTRGQQVTLSCSPISGHRSVSWYQQTPGQGLQFLFEYFSETQRNKGNFPGRFSGRQFSNSRSEMNVSTLELGDSALYLCASSLALTGELFFGEGSRLTVL.

The chain has TRBV18 and TRBJ1-4; D is undetermined. Looked up from germline, CDR1 is KGHSH and CDR2 is LQKENI. Trimming took off 3 bases at V and 5 bases at J, with 7 bases between the two ends. The CDR3 has 13 amino acids. DNA of the CDR3: TGTGCCAGCTCACCCCGAGAAAATGAAAAACTGTTTTTT. Translating gives CASSPRENEKLFF.